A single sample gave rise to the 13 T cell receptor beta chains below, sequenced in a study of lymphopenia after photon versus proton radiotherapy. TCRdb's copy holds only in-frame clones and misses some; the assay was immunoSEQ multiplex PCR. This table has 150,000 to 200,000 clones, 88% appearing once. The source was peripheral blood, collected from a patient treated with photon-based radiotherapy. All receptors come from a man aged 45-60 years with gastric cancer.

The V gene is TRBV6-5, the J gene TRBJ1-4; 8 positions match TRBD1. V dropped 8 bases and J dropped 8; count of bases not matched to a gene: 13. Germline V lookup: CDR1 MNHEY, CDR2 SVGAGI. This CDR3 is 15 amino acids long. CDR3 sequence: CASASPKTGVEKLFF. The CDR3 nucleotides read TGTGCCAGCGCGTCCCCCAAGACAGGGGTAGAAAAACTGTTTTTT.

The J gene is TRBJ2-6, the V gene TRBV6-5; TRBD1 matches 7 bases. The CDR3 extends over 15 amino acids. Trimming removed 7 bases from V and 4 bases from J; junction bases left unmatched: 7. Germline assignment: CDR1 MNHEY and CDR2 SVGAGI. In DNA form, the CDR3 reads TGTGCCAGCACCAGACAGGGTTCGGGGGCCAACGTCCTGACTTTC. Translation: CASTRQGSGANVLTF.

The CDR3 sequence is CASRRLQGAGEKLFF. The CDR3 region has the DNA TGTGCCAGCAGGCGTCTACAGGGGGCCGGGGAAAAACTGTTTTTT. The chain couples TRBV7-9 to TRBJ1-4; 9 bases map to TRBD1. The trim removed 6 bases at V and 8 bases at J, leaving 10 bases unmatched. Per the germline V gene, CDR1 is SEHNR and CDR2 is FQNEAQ (reference sequence). The CDR3 sequence is 15 residues long.

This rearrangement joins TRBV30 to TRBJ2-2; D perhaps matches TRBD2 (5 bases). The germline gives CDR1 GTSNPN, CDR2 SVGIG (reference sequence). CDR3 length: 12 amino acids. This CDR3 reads CGLALNTGELFF. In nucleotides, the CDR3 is TGTGGCCTAGCCCTTAACACCGGGGAGCTGTTTTTT.

In DNA form, the CDR3 reads TGTGCCAGCAGACCAGGGTCGGCTCAGCCCCAGCATTTT. It codes for CASRPGSAQPQHF. V is TRBV6-1 and J is TRBJ1-5, with D tentatively TRBD1 (5 bases). With 6 bases removed from V and 6 bases from J, the gap between germline ends came to 12 bases. Germline lookup yields CDR1 MNHNS and CDR2 SASEGT. This CDR3 is built from 13 residues.

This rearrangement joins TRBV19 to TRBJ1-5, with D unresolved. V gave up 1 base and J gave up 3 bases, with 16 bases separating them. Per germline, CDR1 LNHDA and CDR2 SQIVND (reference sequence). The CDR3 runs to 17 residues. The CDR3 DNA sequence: TGTGCCAGTAGTATAGGGGATGGAGAGGAACACAATCAGCCCCAGCATTTT. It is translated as CASSIGDGEEHNQPQHF.

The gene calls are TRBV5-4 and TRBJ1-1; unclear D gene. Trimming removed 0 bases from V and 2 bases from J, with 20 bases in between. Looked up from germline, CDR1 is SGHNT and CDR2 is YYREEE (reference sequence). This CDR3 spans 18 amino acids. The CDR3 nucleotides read TGTGCCAGCAGCTTGGGGGTCAGCCCAGTCTCCGCCAACACTGAAGCTTTCTTT. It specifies CASSLGVSPVSANTEAFF.

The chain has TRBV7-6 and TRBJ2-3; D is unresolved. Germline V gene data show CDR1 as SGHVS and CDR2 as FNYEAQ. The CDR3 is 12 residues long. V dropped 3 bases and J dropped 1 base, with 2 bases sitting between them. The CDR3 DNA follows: TGTGCCAGCAGCTTGGGCACAGATACGCAGTATTTT. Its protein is CASSLGTDTQYF.

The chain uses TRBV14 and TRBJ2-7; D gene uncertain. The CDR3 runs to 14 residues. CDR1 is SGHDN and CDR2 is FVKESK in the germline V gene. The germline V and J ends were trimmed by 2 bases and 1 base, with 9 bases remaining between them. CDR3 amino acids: CASSQPGGSYEQYF. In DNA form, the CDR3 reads TGTGCCAGCAGCCAACCGGGTGGGTCCTACGAGCAGTACTTC.

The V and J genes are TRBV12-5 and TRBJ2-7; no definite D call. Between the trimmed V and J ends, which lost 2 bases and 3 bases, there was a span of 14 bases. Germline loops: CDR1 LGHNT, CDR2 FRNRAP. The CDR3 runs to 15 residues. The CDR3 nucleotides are TGTGCTAGTGGTTTGAGGGCAGGATTCGGCTACGAGCAGTACTTC. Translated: CASGLRAGFGYEQYF. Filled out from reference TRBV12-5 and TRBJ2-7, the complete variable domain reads DARVTQTPRHKVTEMGQEVTMRCQPILGHNTVFWYRQTMMQGLELLAYFRNRAPLDDSGMPKDRFSAEMPDATLATLKIQPSEPRDSAVYFCASGLRAGFGYEQYFGPGTRLTVT.

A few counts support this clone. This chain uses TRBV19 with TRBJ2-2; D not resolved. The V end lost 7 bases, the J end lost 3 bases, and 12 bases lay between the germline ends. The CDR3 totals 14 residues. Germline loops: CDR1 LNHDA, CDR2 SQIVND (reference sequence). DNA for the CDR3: TGTGCCAGTATCGCGGACCGAGACACCGGGGAGCTGTTTTTT. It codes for CASIADRDTGELFF.

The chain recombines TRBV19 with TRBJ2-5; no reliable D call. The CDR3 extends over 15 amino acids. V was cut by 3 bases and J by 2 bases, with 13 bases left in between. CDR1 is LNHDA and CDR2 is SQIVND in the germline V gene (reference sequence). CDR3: CASSIRMTPQETQYF. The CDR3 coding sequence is TGTGCCAGTAGTATTAGGATGACACCGCAAGAGACCCAGTACTTC.

Written as DNA, the CDR3 is TGTGCCAGCAGCCAGCCGGGACAGGGGGTGTCCTACGAGCAGTACTTC. Protein product: CASSQPGQGVSYEQYF. This chain connects TRBV5-4 to TRBJ2-7; 11 bases fit TRBD1. Germline CDR1 SGHNT, CDR2 YYREEE (reference sequence). With V trimmed by 4 bases and J by 1 base, 7 bases remained unmatched. The CDR3 loop spans 16 amino acids.